Below are 13 T cell receptor beta chains sequenced from a single sample in a study of blood T cell repertoires in COVID-19. Data came from immunoSEQ multiplex PCR; TCRdb stores just in-frame clones and leaves some out. The sample has roughly 250,000 clones, 75% to 90% seen once. Sequencing input: peripheral blood. Source of these receptors: a young man with acute or convalescent COVID-19.

This chain links TRBV19 with TRBJ2-5; D perhaps matches TRBD1 (6 bases). Germline loops: CDR1 LNHDA, CDR2 SQIVND (reference sequence). The CDR3 totals 11 residues. V shed 9 bases and J shed 2 bases, with 7 bases lying between them. DNA of the CDR3: TGTGCCAGCCAGGGGCAAGAGACCCAGTACTTC. Translating it yields CASQGQETQYF.

The CDR3 protein is CASSETGGQPQHF. The CDR3 DNA reads TGTGCCAGCAGTGAGACAGGGGGTCAGCCCCAGCATTTT. This chain connects TRBV2 to TRBJ1-5; 9 bases match TRBD1. Trimming took 3 bases from V and 6 from J; bases not matched to a gene: 0. The CDR3 runs to 13 residues. Germline lookup yields CDR1 SNHLY and CDR2 FYNNEI.

V and J are TRBV5-1 and TRBJ1-6, with D uncertain. Trimming removed 5 bases at V and 2 bases at J, with 17 bases between. Per the germline V gene, CDR1 is SGHRS and CDR2 is YFSETQ. CDR3 length equals 17 residues. The CDR3 here is CASSSDGDLTYNSPLHF. The CDR3 DNA is TGCGCCAGCAGTTCTGACGGAGACTTAACCTATAATTCACCCCTCCACTTT.

The V and J genes are TRBV5-1 and TRBJ1-2; D uncertain. The CDR3 covers 14 residues. Germline V lookup: CDR1 SGHRS, CDR2 YFSETQ. Deletions cut 4 bases from V and 4 bases from J, with 14 bases between. Here the CDR3 reads CASSPQDAGYGYTF. For the CDR3, the DNA is TGCGCCAGCAGCCCTCAGGATGCCGGCTATGGCTACACCTTC.

The chain carries TRBV5-1 and TRBJ2-1; 7 nucleotides agree with TRBD1. The germline gives CDR1 SGHRS, CDR2 YFSETQ. This CDR3 contains 15 residues. V lost 1 base and J lost 8; bases outside the gene matches: 9. CDR3 sequence: CASSLYRGASYEQFF. The CDR3, as DNA: TGCGCCAGCAGCTTGTACAGGGGCGCGAGCTATGAGCAGTTCTTC. Supplemented by reference TRBV5-1 and TRBJ2-1, the full variable domain reads KAGVTQTPRYLIKTRGQQVTLSCSPISGHRSVSWYQQTPGQGLQFLFEYFSETQRNKGNFPGRFSGRQFSNSRSEMNVSTLELGDSALYLCASSLYRGASYEQFFGPGTRLTVL.

The chain employs TRBV6-5 and TRBJ1-6; the D gene is possibly TRBD1 (6 bases). Trimming took 6 bases from V and 9 from J, leaving 18 bases between them. The CDR3 sequence is 15 residues long. Germline CDR1 is MNHEY and CDR2 is SVGAGI. The CDR3 protein is CASRTTSGGGSPLHF. In DNA form, the CDR3 reads TGTGCCAGCAGAACAACTAGCGGAGGGGGTTCACCCCTCCACTTT.

The CDR3 nucleotides read TGCAGTGCTAGTAAAGTAGCGAGACAAGAGACCCAGTACTTC. Residues: CSASKVARQETQYF. V is TRBV20-1 and J is TRBJ2-5; possible D gene TRBD2, 5 bases. Germline V gene data show CDR1 as DFQATT and CDR2 as SNEGSKA (reference sequence). V was cut by 3 bases and J by 2 bases, with 13 bases left in between. The CDR3 contains 14 residues.

The chain recombines TRBV4-1 with TRBJ2-7; 8 bases match TRBD2. V lost 4 bases to trimming and J lost 1 base; unmatched junction nucleotides: 9. Germline-derived CDR1 and CDR2 are MGHRA and YSYEKL. The CDR3 is made up of 16 amino acids. The CDR3 region has the DNA TGCGCCAGCAGCCCGCCGGGAGGGCAGGGATCCTACGAGCAGTACTTC. This translates into CASSPPGGQGSYEQYF.

The V call is TRBV6-1, the J call TRBJ1-2, with TRBD1 as a possible D gene (6 bases). With 2 bases removed from V and 6 bases from J, the gap between germline ends came to 10 bases. The V gene's germline CDR1 is MNHNS and CDR2 SASEGT. CDR3 length: 13 residues. The CDR3 DNA sequence: TGTGCCAGCAGTGAACGTAACAGGGATGGCTACACCTTC. Residues: CASSERNRDGYTF.

The V call is TRBV28, the J call TRBJ1-1; TRBD1 might be the D (5 bases). V was cut by 3 bases and J by 8 bases, with 13 bases left in between. The V gene's germline CDR1 is MDHEN and CDR2 SYDVKM. The CDR3 is made up of 13 amino acids. CDR3 DNA: TGTGCCAGCAGTTTGGGCCGACAGTCGGAAGCTTTCTTT. It codes for CASSLGRQSEAFF.

The chain combines TRBV5-6 with TRBJ1-5; D perhaps matches TRBD1 (5 bases). Looked up from germline, CDR1 is SGHDT and CDR2 is YYEEEE. This CDR3 spans 15 amino acids. Trimming stripped 4 bases from V and 4 bases from J, with 15 bases between. The CDR3 reads CASSRMGQLNQPQHF. The CDR3 coding sequence is TGTGCCAGCAGCCGCATGGGGCAGCTTAATCAGCCCCAGCATTTT.

This clone has more than one count but fewer than ten. The chain joins TRBV30 to TRBJ2-5; 10 bases agree with TRBD1. Trimming at V came to 1 base and at J to 1 base, leaving 6 bases not matched to a gene. Germline V gene data show CDR1 as GTSNPN and CDR2 as SVGIG (reference sequence). This CDR3 has 16 amino acids. The CDR3 protein is CAWSEGQGTTQETQYF. The CDR3 DNA reads TGTGCCTGGAGTGAGGGACAGGGGACGACCCAAGAGACCCAGTACTTC.

The chain has TRBV5-1 and TRBJ2-3, with a possible D match to TRBD2 (6 bases). This CDR3 spans 16 amino acids. CDR1 SGHRS and CDR2 YFSETQ come from the germline V gene. Trimming took 0 bases from V and 0 from J, leaving 11 bases between them. The CDR3: CASSLAVSGSTDTQYF. The CDR3 region has the DNA TGCGCCAGCAGCTTGGCCGTTAGCGGCAGCACAGATACGCAGTATTTT.